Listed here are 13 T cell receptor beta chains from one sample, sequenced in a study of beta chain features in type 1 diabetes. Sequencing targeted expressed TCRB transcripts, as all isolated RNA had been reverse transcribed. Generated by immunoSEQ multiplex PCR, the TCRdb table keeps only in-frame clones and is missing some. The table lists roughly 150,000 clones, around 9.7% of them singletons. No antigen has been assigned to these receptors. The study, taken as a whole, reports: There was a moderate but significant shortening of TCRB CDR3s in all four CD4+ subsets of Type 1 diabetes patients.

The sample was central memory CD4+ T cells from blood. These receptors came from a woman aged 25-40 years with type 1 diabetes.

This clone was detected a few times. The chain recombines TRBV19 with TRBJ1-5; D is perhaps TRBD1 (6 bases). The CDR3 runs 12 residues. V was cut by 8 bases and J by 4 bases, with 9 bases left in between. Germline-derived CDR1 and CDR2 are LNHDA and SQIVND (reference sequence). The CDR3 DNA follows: TGTGCCAGTTGGGACACAAATCAGCCCCAGCATTTT. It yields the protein CASWDTNQPQHF.

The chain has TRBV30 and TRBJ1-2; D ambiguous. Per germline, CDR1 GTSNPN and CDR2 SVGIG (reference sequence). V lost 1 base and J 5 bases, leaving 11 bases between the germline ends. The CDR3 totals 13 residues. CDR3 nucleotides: TGTGCCTGGAGTGGACAACCCCCATATGGCTACACCTTC. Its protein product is CAWSGQPPYGYTF.

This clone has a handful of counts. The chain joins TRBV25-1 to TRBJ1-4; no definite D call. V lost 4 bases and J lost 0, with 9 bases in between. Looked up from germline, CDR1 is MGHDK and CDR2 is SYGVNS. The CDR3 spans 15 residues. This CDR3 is CASSGQIATNEKLFF. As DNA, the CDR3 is TGTGCCAGCAGTGGGCAGATTGCAACTAATGAAAAACTGTTTTTT.

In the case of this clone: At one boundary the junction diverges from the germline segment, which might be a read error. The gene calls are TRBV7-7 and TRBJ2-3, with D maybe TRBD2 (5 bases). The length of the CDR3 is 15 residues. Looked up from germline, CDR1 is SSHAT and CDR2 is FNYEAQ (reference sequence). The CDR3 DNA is TGTGCTAGCAGCATCTCCAGCGGACTCACAGATACGCAGTATTTT. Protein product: CASSISSGLTDTQYF. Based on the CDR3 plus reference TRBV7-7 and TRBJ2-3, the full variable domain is GAGVSQSPRYKVTKRGQDVTLRCDPISSHATLYWYQQALGQGPEFLTYFNYEAQPDKSGLPSDRFSAERPEGSISTLTIQRTEQRDSAMYRCASSISSGLTDTQYFGPGTRLTVL.

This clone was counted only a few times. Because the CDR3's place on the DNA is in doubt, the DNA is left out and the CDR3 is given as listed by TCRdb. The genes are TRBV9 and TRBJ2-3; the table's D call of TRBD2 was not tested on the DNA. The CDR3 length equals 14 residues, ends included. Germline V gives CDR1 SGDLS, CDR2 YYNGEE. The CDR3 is CASSVASGAVGRYF.

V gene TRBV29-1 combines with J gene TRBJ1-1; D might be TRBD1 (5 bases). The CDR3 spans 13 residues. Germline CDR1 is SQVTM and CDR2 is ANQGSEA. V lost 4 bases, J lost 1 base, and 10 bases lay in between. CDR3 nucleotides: TGCAGCGTTGGGCGGCAGGGGAACACTGAAGCTTTCTTT. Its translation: CSVGRQGNTEAFF.

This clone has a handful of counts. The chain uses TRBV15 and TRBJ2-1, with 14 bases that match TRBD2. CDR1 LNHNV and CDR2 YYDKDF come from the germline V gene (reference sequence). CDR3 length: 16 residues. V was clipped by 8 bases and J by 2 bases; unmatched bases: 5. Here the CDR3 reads CATLGLAGDTYNEQFF. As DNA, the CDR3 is TGTGCCACCTTGGGACTAGCGGGGGACACCTACAATGAGCAGTTCTTC.

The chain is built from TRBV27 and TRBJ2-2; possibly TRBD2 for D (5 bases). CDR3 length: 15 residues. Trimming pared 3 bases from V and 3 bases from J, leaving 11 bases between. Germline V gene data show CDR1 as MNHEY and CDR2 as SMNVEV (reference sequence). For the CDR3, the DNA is TGTGCCAGCAGTTTCCTAGCTCCTTACACCGGGGAGCTGTTTTTT. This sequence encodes CASSFLAPYTGELFF.

CDR3 in amino acids: CASWTVPGGYTF. The CDR3, as DNA: TGTGCCAGTTGGACAGTCCCTGGGGGCTACACCTTC. V usage is TRBV19 and J usage is TRBJ1-2, with D possibly being TRBD1 (6 bases). Germline-derived CDR1 and CDR2 are LNHDA and SQIVND (reference sequence). With 8 bases removed from V and 8 bases from J, the gap between germline ends came to 15 bases. The CDR3 covers 12 residues.

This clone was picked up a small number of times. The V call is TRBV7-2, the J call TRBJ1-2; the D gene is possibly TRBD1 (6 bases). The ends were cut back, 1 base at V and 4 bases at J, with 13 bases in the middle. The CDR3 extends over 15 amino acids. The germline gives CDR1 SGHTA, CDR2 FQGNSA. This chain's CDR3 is CASSLGGGSSYGYTF. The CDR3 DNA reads TGTGCCAGCAGCTTAGGCGGGGGCTCAAGCTATGGCTACACCTTC.

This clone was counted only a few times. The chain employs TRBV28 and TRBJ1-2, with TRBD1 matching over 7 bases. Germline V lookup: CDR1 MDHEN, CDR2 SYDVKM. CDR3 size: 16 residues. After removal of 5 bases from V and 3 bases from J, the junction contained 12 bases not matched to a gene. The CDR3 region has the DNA TGTGCCAGCAGTCCGCCTACCCCAACAGGGGACTATGGCTACACCTTC. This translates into CASSPPTPTGDYGYTF.

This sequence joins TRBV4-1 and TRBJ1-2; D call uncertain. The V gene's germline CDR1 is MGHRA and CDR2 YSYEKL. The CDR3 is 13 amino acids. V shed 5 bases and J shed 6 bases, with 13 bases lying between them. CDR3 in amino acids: CASSFGRTNGYTF. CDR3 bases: TGCGCCAGCAGCTTCGGGAGGACTAATGGCTACACCTTC.

In DNA form, the CDR3 reads TGCGCCAGCAGCTTACGGGTAGCGGAAGAGTTGGAGACCCAGTACTTC. Translated, it gives CASSLRVAEELETQYF. This chain links TRBV5-1 with TRBJ2-5; possibly TRBD2 for D (6 bases). Trimming stripped 2 bases from V and 5 bases from J, with 19 bases between. Looked up from germline, CDR1 is SGHRS and CDR2 is YFSETQ. The CDR3 runs 16 residues.